This TCR beta chain was sequenced during a study of T cell changes during pregnancy in multiple sclerosis (dated by TCRdb to between 2017 and 2020). In the study overall: Changes in the T cell repertoire over the course of pregnancy were examined in this study in women with multiple sclerosis.

The library relied on the immunoSEQ multiplex PCR assay. The table was pulled from immuneACCESS by TCRdb, which kept in-frame rearrangements only. Such tables lose some clones; where checked, under half of the loss comes from unresolved V genes, and the rest has no known cause. The sample yields approximately 88,000 clones; approximately 92% were counted once. Under 3% of the sample goes to the ten largest clones. Taken from cysteine to phenylalanine, the CDR3 has 15 residues. The kept DNA is CDR3 alone, 45 bases in frame from the first base. V sheds 5 bases and J sheds 7 bases, leaving 18 bases between their ends. CDR1 and CDR2 were assigned from the germline V gene as SGHTA and FQGNSA. To note about this clone: Its antigen is still unknown. Within one base of it there is no much larger clone, and no base qualities were kept.

This specimen was peripheral blood, taken in the first trimester of pregnancy. The rearrangement joined TRBV7-2 to TRBJ2-1; the D region possibly corresponds to TRBD2 (6 bases align). The clonotype was recovered from a female donor with multiple sclerosis, enrolled in a pregnancy study. The nucleotide sequence is given as TGTGCCAGCAGCAAGCAGAGCGGGTCCGGGAATGAGCAGTTCTTC. Its protein is CASSKQSGSGNEQFF.